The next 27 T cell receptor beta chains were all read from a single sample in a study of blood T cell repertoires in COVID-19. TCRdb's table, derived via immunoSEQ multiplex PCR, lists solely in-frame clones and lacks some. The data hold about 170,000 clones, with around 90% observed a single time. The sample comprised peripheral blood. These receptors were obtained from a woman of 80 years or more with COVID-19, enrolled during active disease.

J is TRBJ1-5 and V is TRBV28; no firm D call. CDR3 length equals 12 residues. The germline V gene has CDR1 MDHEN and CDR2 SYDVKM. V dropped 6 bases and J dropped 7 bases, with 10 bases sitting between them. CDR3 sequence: CASSFMAQPQHF. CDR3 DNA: TGTGCCAGCAGCTTTATGGCCCAGCCCCAGCATTTT.

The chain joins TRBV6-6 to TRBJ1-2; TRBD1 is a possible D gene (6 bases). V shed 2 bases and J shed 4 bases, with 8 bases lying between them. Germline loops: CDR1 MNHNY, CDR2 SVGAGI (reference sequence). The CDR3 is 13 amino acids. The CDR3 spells CASSYRGGYGYTF. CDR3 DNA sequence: TGTGCCAGCAGTTACAGGGGGGGCTATGGCTACACCTTC.

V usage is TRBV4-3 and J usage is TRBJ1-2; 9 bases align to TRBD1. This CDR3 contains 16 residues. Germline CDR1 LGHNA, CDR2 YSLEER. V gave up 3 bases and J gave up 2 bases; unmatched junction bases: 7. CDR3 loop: CASSQQRDRENYGYTF. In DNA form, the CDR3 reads TGCGCCAGCAGCCAGCAGCGGGACAGGGAGAACTATGGCTACACCTTC.

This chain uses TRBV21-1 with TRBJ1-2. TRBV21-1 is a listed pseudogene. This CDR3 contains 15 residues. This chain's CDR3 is CASSPPRSSGYGYTF. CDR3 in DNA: TGTGCCAGCAGCCCGCCAAGGTCGAGCGGCTATGGCTACACCTTC.

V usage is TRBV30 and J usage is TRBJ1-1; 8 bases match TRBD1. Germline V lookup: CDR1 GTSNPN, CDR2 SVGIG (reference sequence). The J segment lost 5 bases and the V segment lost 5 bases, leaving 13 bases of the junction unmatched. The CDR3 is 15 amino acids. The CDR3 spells CAWPDHYRGRTEAFF. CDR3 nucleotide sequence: TGTGCCTGGCCGGACCACTACAGGGGGAGGACTGAAGCTTTCTTT.

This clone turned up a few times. In DNA, the CDR3 is TGTGCCAGCAGCCCCCTCGGGTACGGTACGCAGTATTTT. Encoded protein: CASSPLGYGTQYF. J is TRBJ2-3 and V is TRBV27; D is ambiguous. Germline V gene data show CDR1 as MNHEY and CDR2 as SMNVEV (reference sequence). This CDR3 spans 13 amino acids. Trimming took off 6 bases at V and 8 bases at J, with 15 bases between the two ends.

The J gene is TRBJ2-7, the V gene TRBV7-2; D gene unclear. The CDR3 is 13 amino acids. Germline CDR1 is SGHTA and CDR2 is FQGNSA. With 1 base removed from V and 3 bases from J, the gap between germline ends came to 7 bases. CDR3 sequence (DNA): TGTGCCAGCAGCTTAGTCGGTTTCTACGAGCAGTACTTC. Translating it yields CASSLVGFYEQYF.

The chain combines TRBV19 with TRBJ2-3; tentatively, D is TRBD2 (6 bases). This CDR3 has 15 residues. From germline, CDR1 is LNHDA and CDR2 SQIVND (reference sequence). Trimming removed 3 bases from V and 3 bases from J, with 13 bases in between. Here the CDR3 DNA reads TGTGCCAGTAGTATGGGGGGAGTTAGGACAGATACGCAGTATTTT. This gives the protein CASSMGGVRTDTQYF. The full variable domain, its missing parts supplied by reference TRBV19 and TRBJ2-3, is DGGITQSPKYLFRKEGQNVTLSCEQNLNHDAMYWYRQDPGQGLRLIYYSQIVNDFQKGDIAEGYSVSREKKESFPLTVTSAQKNPTAFYLCASSMGGVRTDTQYFGPGTRLTVL.

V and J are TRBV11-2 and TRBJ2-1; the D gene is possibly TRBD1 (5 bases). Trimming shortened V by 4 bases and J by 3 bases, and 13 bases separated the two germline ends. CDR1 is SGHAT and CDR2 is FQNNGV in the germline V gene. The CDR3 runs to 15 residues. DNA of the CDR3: TGTGCCAGCAGCTCTAACAGGATTGGCTACAATGAGCAGTTCTTC. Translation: CASSSNRIGYNEQFF.

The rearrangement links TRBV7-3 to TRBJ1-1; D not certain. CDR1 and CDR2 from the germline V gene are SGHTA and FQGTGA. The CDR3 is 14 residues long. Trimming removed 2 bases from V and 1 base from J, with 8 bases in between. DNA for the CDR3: TGTGCCAGCAGCTTAGGGAGGGCGAACACTGAAGCTTTCTTT. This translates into CASSLGRANTEAFF.

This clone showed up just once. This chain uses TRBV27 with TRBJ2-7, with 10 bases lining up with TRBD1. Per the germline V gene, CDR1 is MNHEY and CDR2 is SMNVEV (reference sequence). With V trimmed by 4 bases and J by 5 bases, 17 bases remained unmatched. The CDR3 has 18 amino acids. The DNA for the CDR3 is TGTGCCAGCAGTTATCCTGTCCCGGGACAGGGGATAACGGACGAGCAGTACTTC. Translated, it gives CASSYPVPGQGITDEQYF.

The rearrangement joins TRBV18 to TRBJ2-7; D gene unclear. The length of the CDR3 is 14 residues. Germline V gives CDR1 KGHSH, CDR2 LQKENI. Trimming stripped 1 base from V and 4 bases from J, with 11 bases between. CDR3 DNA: TGTGCCAGCTCACCACAGCCGACACAATACGAGCAGTACTTC. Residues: CASSPQPTQYEQYF.

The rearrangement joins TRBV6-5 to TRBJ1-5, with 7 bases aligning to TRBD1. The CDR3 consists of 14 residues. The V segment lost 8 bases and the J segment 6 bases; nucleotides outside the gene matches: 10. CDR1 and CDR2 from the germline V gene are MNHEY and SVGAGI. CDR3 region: CASGYYRGSQPQHF. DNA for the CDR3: TGTGCCAGCGGGTATTACAGGGGAAGTCAGCCCCAGCATTTT.

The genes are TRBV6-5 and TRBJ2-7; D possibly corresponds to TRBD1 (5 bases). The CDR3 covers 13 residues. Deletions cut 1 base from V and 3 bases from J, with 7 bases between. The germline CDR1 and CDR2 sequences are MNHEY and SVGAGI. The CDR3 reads CASSYWGSYEQYF. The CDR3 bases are TGTGCCAGCAGTTACTGGGGCAGCTACGAGCAGTACTTC.

CDR3 DNA: TGTGCCAGCACCGAACGGCAGGGGTTCGATGGCTACACCTTC. Protein sequence: CASTERQGFDGYTF. V is TRBV28 and J is TRBJ1-2; weak D call: TRBD1 (6 bases). The germline V gene encodes CDR1 MDHEN and CDR2 SYDVKM. Trimming pared 7 bases from V and 6 bases from J, leaving 18 bases between. The CDR3 sequence is 14 residues long.

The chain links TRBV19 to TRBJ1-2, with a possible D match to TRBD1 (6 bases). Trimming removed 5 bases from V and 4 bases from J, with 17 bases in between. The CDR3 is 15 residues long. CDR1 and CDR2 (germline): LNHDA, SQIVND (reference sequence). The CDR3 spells CASSLGLGQSYGYTF. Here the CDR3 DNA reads TGTGCCAGTAGTTTGGGATTAGGACAGTCCTATGGCTACACCTTC.

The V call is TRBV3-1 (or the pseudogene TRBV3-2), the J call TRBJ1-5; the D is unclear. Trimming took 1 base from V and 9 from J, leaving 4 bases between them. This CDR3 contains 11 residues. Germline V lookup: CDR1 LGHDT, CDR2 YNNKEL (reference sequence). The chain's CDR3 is CASSQGGPQHF. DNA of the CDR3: TGTGCCAGCAGCCAAGGCGGGCCCCAGCATTTT.

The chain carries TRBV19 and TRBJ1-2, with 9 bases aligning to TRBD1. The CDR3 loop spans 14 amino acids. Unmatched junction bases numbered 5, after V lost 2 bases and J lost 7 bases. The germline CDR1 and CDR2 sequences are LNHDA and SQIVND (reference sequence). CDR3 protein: CASSITGGALGYTF. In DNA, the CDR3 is TGTGCCAGTAGTATAACAGGGGGCGCTCTTGGCTACACCTTC.

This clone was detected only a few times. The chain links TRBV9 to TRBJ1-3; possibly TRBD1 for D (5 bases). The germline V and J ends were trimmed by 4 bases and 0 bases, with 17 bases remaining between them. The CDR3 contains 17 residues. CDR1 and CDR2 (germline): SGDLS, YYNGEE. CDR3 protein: CASSPAPAGNSGNTIYF. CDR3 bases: TGTGCCAGCAGCCCGGCCCCCGCAGGGAACTCTGGAAACACCATATATTTT.

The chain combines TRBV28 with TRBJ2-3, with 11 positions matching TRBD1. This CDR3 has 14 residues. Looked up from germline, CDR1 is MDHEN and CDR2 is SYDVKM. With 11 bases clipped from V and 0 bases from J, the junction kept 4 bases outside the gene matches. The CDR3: CAGGTGGSTDTQYF. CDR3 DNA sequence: TGTGCCGGGGGGACAGGGGGTAGCACAGATACGCAGTATTTT.

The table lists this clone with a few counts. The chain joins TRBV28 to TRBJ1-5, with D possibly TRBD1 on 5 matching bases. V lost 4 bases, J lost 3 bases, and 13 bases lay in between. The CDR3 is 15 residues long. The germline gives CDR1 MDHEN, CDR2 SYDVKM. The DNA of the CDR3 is TGTGCCAGCAGTTCGCCCATGACAGACAATCAGCCCCAGCATTTT. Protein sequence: CASSSPMTDNQPQHF.

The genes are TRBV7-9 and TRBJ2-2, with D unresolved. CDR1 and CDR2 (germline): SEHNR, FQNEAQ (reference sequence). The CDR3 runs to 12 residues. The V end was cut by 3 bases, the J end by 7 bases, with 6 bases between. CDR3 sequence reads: CASSFSGGELFF. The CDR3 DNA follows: TGTGCCAGCAGCTTTTCCGGCGGGGAGCTGTTTTTT.

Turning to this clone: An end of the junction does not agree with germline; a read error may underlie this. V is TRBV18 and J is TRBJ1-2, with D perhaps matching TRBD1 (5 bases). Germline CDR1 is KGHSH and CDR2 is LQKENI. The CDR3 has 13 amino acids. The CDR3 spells CASSPPLGEGYTF. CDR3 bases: TGTGCCAGCTCTCCACCATTAGGGGAAGGCTACACCTTC.

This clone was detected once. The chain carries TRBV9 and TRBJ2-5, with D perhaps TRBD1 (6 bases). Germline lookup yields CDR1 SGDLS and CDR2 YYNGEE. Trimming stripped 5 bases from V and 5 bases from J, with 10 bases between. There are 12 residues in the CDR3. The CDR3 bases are TGTGCCAGCAGTCACAGGGATGAGACCCAGTACTTC. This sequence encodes CASSHRDETQYF.

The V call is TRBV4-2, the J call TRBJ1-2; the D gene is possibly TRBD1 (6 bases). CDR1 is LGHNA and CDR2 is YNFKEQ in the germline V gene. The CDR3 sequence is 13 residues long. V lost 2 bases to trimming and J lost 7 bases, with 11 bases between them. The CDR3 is CASSQPGTPGYTF. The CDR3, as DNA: TGTGCCAGCAGCCAACCCGGGACACCTGGCTACACCTTC.

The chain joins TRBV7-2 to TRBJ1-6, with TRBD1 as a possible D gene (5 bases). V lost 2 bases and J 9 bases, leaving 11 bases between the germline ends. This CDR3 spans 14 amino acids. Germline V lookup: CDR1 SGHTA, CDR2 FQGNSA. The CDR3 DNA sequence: TGTGCCAGCAGCTTAAACCTCCAGGGTTCACCCCTCCACTTT. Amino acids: CASSLNLQGSPLHF.

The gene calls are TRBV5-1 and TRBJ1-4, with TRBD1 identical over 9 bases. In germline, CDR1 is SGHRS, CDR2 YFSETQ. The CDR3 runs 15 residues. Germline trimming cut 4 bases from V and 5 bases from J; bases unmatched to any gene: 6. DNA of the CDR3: TGCGCCAGCAGCACGGGACAGGGCAAAAATGAAAAACTGTTTTTT. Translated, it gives CASSTGQGKNEKLFF.